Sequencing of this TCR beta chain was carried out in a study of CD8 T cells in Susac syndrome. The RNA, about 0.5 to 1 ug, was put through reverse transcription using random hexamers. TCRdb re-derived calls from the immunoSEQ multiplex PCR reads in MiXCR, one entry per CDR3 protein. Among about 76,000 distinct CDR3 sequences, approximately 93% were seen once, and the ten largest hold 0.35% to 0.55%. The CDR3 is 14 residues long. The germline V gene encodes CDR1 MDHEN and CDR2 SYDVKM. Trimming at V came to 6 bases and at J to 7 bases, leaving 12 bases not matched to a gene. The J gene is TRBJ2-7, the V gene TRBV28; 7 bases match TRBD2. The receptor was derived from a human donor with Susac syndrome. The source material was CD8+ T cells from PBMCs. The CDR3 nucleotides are TGTGCCAGCAGGGGAGCGGGGCACGGGGGAGAGCAGTACTTC. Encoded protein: CASRGAGHGGEQYF.